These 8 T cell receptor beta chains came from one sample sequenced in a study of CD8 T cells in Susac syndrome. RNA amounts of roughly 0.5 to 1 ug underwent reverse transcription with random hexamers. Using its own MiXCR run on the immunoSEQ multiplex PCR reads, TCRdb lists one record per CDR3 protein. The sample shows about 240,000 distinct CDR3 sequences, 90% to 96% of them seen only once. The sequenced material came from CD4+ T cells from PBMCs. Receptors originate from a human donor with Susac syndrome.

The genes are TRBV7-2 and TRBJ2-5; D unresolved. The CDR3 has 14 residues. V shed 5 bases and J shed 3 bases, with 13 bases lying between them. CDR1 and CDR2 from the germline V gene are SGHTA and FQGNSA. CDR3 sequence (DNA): TGTGCCAGCAGCCGTGGTCGACTCGAAGAGACCCAGTACTTC. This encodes CASSRGRLEETQYF.

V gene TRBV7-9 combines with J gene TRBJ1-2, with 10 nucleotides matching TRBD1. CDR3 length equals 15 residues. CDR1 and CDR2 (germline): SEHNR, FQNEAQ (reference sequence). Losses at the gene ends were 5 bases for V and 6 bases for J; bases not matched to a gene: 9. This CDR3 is CASSTWDRGFHGYTF. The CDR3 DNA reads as TGTGCCAGCAGCACTTGGGACAGGGGCTTTCATGGCTACACCTTC.

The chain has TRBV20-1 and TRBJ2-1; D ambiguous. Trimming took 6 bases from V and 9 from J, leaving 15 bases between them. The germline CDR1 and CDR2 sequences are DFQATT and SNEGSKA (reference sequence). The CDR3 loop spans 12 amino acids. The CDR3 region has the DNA TGCAGTGCCCGCAGATCAAACCTTGAGCAGTTCTTC. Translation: CSARRSNLEQFF.

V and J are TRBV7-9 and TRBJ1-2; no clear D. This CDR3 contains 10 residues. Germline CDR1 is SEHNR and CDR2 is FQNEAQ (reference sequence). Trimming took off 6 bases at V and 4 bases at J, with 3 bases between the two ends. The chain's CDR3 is CASSPYGYTF. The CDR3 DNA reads TGTGCCAGCAGTCCCTATGGCTACACCTTC.

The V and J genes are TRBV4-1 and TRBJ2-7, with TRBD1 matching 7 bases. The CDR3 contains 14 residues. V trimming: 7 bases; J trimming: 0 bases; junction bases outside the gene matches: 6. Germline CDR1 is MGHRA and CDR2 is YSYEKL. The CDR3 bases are TGCGCCAGCATCGGACAGGCGAGCTCCTACGAGCAGTACTTC. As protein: CASIGQASSYEQYF.

The CDR3 coding sequence is TGTGCCACCAGCACGAGATTGGGACAGGCCGCGAACACCGGGGAGCTGTTTTTT. Its translation is CATSTRLGQAANTGELFF. The chain is built from TRBV15 and TRBJ2-2, with TRBD1 matching over 8 bases. CDR3 length: 18 amino acids. Trimming cost V 4 bases and J 0 bases; bases outside gene matches: 10. The germline gives CDR1 LNHNV, CDR2 YYDKDF (reference sequence).

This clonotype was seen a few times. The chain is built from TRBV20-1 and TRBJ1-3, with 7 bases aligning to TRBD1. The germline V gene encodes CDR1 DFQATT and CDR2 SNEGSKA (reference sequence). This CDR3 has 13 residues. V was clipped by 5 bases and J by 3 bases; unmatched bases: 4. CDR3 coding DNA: TGCAGTGCTGCCGGGACAGTTGGAAACACCATATATTTT. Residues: CSAAGTVGNTIYF.

The CDR3 loop reads CASSARDIGTYEQYF. The DNA of the CDR3 is TGTGCCAGTAGCGCCCGGGACATTGGAACCTACGAGCAGTACTTC. V and J are TRBV19 and TRBJ2-7; D is possibly TRBD1 (6 bases). With 6 bases removed from V and 2 bases from J, the gap between germline ends came to 17 bases. The CDR3 runs to 15 residues. Germline V gene lookup returns CDR1 LNHDA and CDR2 SQIVND (reference sequence).